These 29 T cell receptor beta chains came from one sample sequenced in a study of blood T cell repertoires in COVID-19. Clones were read by immunoSEQ multiplex PCR, and TCRdb kept only the in-frame ones, dropping some. The sample carries some 50,000 clones, under 85% recorded once. The sequenced material came from peripheral blood. The receptors stem from an elderly man in a cohort sampled during active COVID-19.

CDR3 sequence: CASMSGGPQNIQYF. CDR3 nucleotide sequence: TGCGCCAGCATGTCGGGGGGGCCCCAAAACATTCAGTACTTC. The rearrangement links TRBV5-1 to TRBJ2-4; 8 bases match TRBD2. CDR1 is SGHRS, CDR2 YFSETQ, per germline. The ends lost 6 bases at V and 5 bases at J; junction bases unmatched: 7. This CDR3 has 14 amino acids. Combining the CDR3 with reference TRBV5-1 and TRBJ2-4 gives the whole variable domain KAGVTQTPRYLIKTRGQQVTLSCSPISGHRSVSWYQQTPGQGLQFLFEYFSETQRNKGNFPGRFSGRQFSNSRSEMNVSTLELGDSALYLCASMSGGPQNIQYFGAGTRLSVL.

The chain uses TRBV2 and TRBJ2-7; D not resolved. This CDR3 contains 13 residues. Trimming pared 4 bases from V and 6 bases from J, leaving 13 bases between. The V gene's germline CDR1 is SNHLY and CDR2 FYNNEI. In DNA form, the CDR3 reads TGTGCCAGCAGTGTTAGACTCTTGGGCGAGCAGTACTTC. This gives the protein CASSVRLLGEQYF.

This clone appeared a few times. The chain carries TRBV18 and TRBJ2-7, with D possibly being TRBD2 (6 bases). Germline V gene lookup returns CDR1 KGHSH and CDR2 LQKENI. V gave up 3 bases and J gave up 6 bases, with 12 bases separating them. The CDR3 sequence is 13 residues long. CDR3 sequence: CASSPGRGSEQYF. CDR3 sequence (DNA): TGTGCCAGCTCACCGGGTCGGGGGAGCGAGCAGTACTTC. Looking up the rest from reference TRBV18 and TRBJ2-7 gives the full variable domain: NAGVMQNPRHLVRRRGQEARLRCSPMKGHSHVYWYRQLPEEGLKFMVYLQKENIIDESGMPKERFSAEFPKEGPSILRIQQVVRGDSAAYFCASSPGRGSEQYFGPGTRLTVT.

The chain carries TRBV6-6 and TRBJ1-2; TRBD1 agrees at 9 bases. CDR1 and CDR2 (germline): MNHNY, SVGAGI (reference sequence). Trimming cost V 4 bases and J 6 bases; bases outside gene matches: 3. The CDR3 consists of 13 residues. The CDR3 protein is CASSSDRGHGYTF. Written as DNA, the CDR3 is TGTGCCAGCAGTTCGGACAGGGGCCATGGCTACACCTTC.

This clone appeared a few times. This chain joins TRBV30 and TRBJ2-1, with a tentative D call TRBD2 (5 bases). V was clipped by 2 bases and J by 6 bases, with 14 bases between them. This CDR3 comprises 14 residues. Germline assignment: CDR1 GTSNPN and CDR2 SVGIG (reference sequence). CDR3 nucleotide sequence: TGTGCCTGGAGTTCTTTTCGGAGGTTCAATGAGCAGTTCTTC. It translates to CAWSSFRRFNEQFF.

There are a few counts of this clone. The chain employs TRBV2 and TRBJ2-5; D perhaps matches TRBD2 (5 bases). Looked up from germline, CDR1 is SNHLY and CDR2 is FYNNEI. The germline V and J ends were trimmed by 2 bases and 5 bases, with 9 bases remaining between them. This CDR3 comprises 13 residues. The CDR3 region is CASSENRGETQYF. CDR3 nucleotide sequence: TGTGCCAGCAGTGAAAATCGGGGTGAGACCCAGTACTTC.

Only a few counts were recorded for this clone. The chain recombines TRBV5-1 with TRBJ2-3; D is uncertain. There are 15 residues in the CDR3. Trimming pared 0 bases from V and 0 bases from J, leaving 8 bases between. In germline, CDR1 is SGHRS, CDR2 YFSETQ. The CDR3 reads CASSLGAVSTDTQYF. CDR3 sequence (DNA): TGCGCCAGCAGCTTGGGGGCAGTTAGCACAGATACGCAGTATTTT. Variable domain in full (rest from reference TRBV5-1 and TRBJ2-3): KAGVTQTPRYLIKTRGQQVTLSCSPISGHRSVSWYQQTPGQGLQFLFEYFSETQRNKGNFPGRFSGRQFSNSRSEMNVSTLELGDSALYLCASSLGAVSTDTQYFGPGTRLTVL.

The chain recombines TRBV4-2 with TRBJ1-1; 8 nucleotides match TRBD1. V dropped 3 bases and J dropped 1; count of bases not matched to a gene: 4. The CDR3 consists of 15 residues. Germline lookup yields CDR1 LGHNA and CDR2 YNFKEQ. CDR3 in DNA: TGTGCCAGCAGCCAGGTAACAGGGGGGAACACTGAAGCTTTCTTT. It encodes CASSQVTGGNTEAFF.

The genes are TRBV2 and TRBJ1-2, with D maybe TRBD1 (5 bases). CDR3 size: 12 residues. CDR1 and CDR2 from the germline V gene are SNHLY and FYNNEI. V was shortened by 7 bases and J by 2 bases, with 8 bases between the two germline ends. CDR3 in DNA: TGTGCCAGCACAGCAGGGAACTATGGCTACACCTTC. The encoded protein is CASTAGNYGYTF. Full variable domain (remainder filled in from reference TRBV2 and TRBJ1-2): EPEVTQTPSHQVTQMGQEVILRCVPISNHLYFYWYRQILGQKVEFLVSFYNNEISEKSEIFDDQFSVERPDGSNFTLKIRSTKLEDSAMYFCASTAGNYGYTFGSGTRLTVV.

This chain links TRBV21-1 with TRBJ1-1. TRBV21-1 is listed as a pseudogene. CDR3 length: 12 amino acids. CDR3 sequence reads: CASTPWNTEAFF. The DNA for the CDR3 is TGTGCCAGCACCCCGTGGAACACTGAAGCTTTCTTT.

This clone was counted a few times. The rearrangement links TRBV2 to TRBJ1-5; TRBD1 matches 8 bases. The CDR3 is made up of 14 amino acids. Germline values: CDR1 SNHLY, CDR2 FYNNEI. The ends lost 3 bases at V and 5 bases at J; junction bases unmatched: 3. The CDR3: CASSDSGGHQPQHF. The CDR3 DNA reads as TGTGCCAGCAGTGACTCAGGGGGCCATCAGCCCCAGCATTTT.

This chain connects TRBV30 to TRBJ1-2, with 7 bases identical to TRBD1. The CDR3 runs to 13 residues. Germline V lookup: CDR1 GTSNPN, CDR2 SVGIG (reference sequence). The junction had 8 bases not matched to a gene; V was cut back by 6 bases and J by 4 bases. CDR3 coding DNA: TGTGCCTGCCCGAACAGGGGAGGCTATGGCTACACCTTC. Protein product: CACPNRGGYGYTF.

The rearrangement joins TRBV7-2 to TRBJ2-5; 8 bases align to TRBD2. After removal of 6 bases from V and 5 bases from J, the junction contained 8 bases not matched to a gene. Germline CDR1 reads SGHTA; CDR2 reads FQGNSA. This CDR3 has 14 residues. The CDR3 here is CASSPGLGRETQYF. In DNA form, the CDR3 reads TGTGCCAGCAGTCCGGGACTAGGAAGGGAGACCCAGTACTTC.

The chain uses TRBV6-4 and TRBJ1-5; D unresolved. The germline V gene has CDR1 MRHNA and CDR2 SNTAGT. V gave up 0 bases and J gave up 4 bases, with 10 bases separating them. The CDR3 is 15 residues long. DNA for the CDR3: TGTGCCAGCAGTGACTCTATGGTGAGGAATCAGCCCCAGCATTTT. It translates to CASSDSMVRNQPQHF.

This rearrangement joins TRBV30 to TRBJ1-2, with a tentative D call TRBD1 (6 bases). V was shortened by 1 base and J by 8 bases, with 14 bases between the two germline ends. Germline V gene lookup returns CDR1 GTSNPN and CDR2 SVGIG (reference sequence). This CDR3 is built from 13 residues. The DNA for the CDR3 is TGTGCCTGGAGTGGTACAGGGAGACAGGGCTACACCTTC. Translating gives CAWSGTGRQGYTF. The whole variable domain, remainder taken from reference TRBV30 and TRBJ1-2, is SQTIHQWPATLVQPVGSPLSLECTVEGTSNPNLYWYRQAAGRGLQLLFYSVGIGQISSEVPQNLSASRPQDRQFILSSKKLLLSDSGFYLCAWSGTGRQGYTFGSGTRLTVV.

This clone came up once. The chain joins TRBV29-1 to TRBJ2-7; D is perhaps TRBD2 (5 bases). Germline-derived CDR1 and CDR2 are SQVTM and ANQGSEA. Trimming stripped 7 bases from V and 2 bases from J, with 15 bases between. This CDR3 region has 13 residues. The CDR3 region has the DNA TGCAGCGCTCGTCCGGGGTATACCTACGAGCAGTACTTC. Translation: CSARPGYTYEQYF.

The chain employs TRBV5-8 and TRBJ2-3; D remains unclear. The V end lost 3 bases, the J end lost 2 bases, and 16 bases lay between the germline ends. The CDR3 is 16 residues long. Germline V gives CDR1 SGHTS, CDR2 YDEGEE. This CDR3 reads CASSSLSQLVTDTQYF. The CDR3 DNA reads as TGTGCCAGCAGCTCTTTGTCTCAATTAGTCACAGATACGCAGTATTTT.

The V and J genes are TRBV24-1 and TRBJ2-3; D might be TRBD2 (6 bases). Germline lookup yields CDR1 KGHDR and CDR2 SFDVKD. The CDR3 runs to 14 residues. V lost 7 bases and J 0 bases, leaving 10 bases between the germline ends. The CDR3 loop is CATRRDSSTDTQYF. The CDR3 DNA reads as TGTGCCACCAGAAGGGACTCTAGCACAGATACGCAGTATTTT.

J is TRBJ1-5 and V is TRBV15; a possible D gene is TRBD1 (5 bases). The germline V gene has CDR1 LNHNV and CDR2 YYDKDF (reference sequence). Trimming pared 4 bases from V and 2 bases from J, leaving 18 bases between. The CDR3 has 17 residues. CDR3: CATSNPPVGGGNQPQHF. The CDR3 DNA follows: TGTGCCACCAGCAACCCCCCAGTGGGAGGGGGCAATCAGCCCCAGCATTTT. Supplemented by reference TRBV15 and TRBJ1-5, the full variable domain reads DAMVIQNPRYQVTQFGKPVTLSCSQTLNHNVMYWYQQKSSQAPKLLFHYYDKDFNNEADTPDNFQSRRPNTSFCFLDIRSPGLGDTAMYLCATSNPPVGGGNQPQHFGDGTRLSIL.

In this sample, this clone turned up a few times. In DNA, the CDR3 is TGTGCCAGCAGACCTCTCAGCGGCGAGCAGTACTTC. Its protein is CASRPLSGEQYF. J is TRBJ2-7 and V is TRBV2, with a tentative D call TRBD2 (5 bases). This CDR3 is 12 amino acids long. Germline CDR1 SNHLY, CDR2 FYNNEI. Trimming took off 6 bases at V and 6 bases at J, with 12 bases between the two ends.

This chain links TRBV27 with TRBJ1-2; D remains unclear. CDR1 is MNHEY and CDR2 is SMNVEV in the germline V gene (reference sequence). Trimming took off 2 bases at V and 8 bases at J, with 12 bases between the two ends. The CDR3 totals 13 residues. This chain's CDR3 is CASSLNSVTGYTF. In DNA form, the CDR3 reads TGTGCCAGCAGTTTAAATTCAGTGACAGGCTACACCTTC.

The V call is TRBV5-1, the J call TRBJ2-2; 12 bases line up with TRBD1. V trimming: 3 bases; J trimming: 6 bases; junction bases outside the gene matches: 12. The CDR3 length is 18 residues. Per germline, CDR1 SGHRS and CDR2 YFSETQ. Here the CDR3 reads CASSSLEGQGAGAGELFF. CDR3 coding DNA: TGCGCCAGCAGCTCGCTGGAGGGACAGGGGGCTGGCGCCGGGGAGCTGTTTTTT.

The rearrangement uses TRBV15 and TRBJ2-1; possibly TRBD1 for D (6 bases). CDR3 length: 12 residues. V was shortened by 5 bases and J by 10 bases, with 12 bases between the two germline ends. CDR1 LNHNV and CDR2 YYDKDF come from the germline V gene (reference sequence). The DNA for the CDR3 is TGTGCCACCAGCGTACAGGGCAGGGAGCAGTTCTTC. This sequence encodes CATSVQGREQFF.

The chain uses TRBV28 and TRBJ1-2, with 7 bases identical to TRBD1. This CDR3 is 14 amino acids long. With 11 bases clipped from V and 4 bases from J, the junction kept 13 bases outside the gene matches. Germline V CDR1 and CDR2: MDHEN, SYDVKM. The DNA of the CDR3 is TGTGCCGGAAAATACAGGGGAAGGGGCTATGGCTACACCTTC. It yields the protein CAGKYRGRGYGYTF.

In this sample, this clone turned up once. The CDR3 nucleotides read TGTGCCAGCAGCAAAGGAACAGACGAGCAGTACTTC. This sequence encodes CASSKGTDEQYF. The J gene is TRBJ2-7, the V gene TRBV21-1; the D call TRBD1 from the table was never checked on the DNA. TRBV21-1 is tagged as a pseudogene. CDR3 length: 12 residues.

This clone was seen just once. The J gene is TRBJ2-7, the V gene TRBV11-2, with 9 bases aligning to TRBD1. Germline CDR1 is SGHAT and CDR2 is FQNNGV. The CDR3 is 15 amino acids. V dropped 5 bases and J dropped 6; count of bases not matched to a gene: 11. The CDR3 nucleotides read TGTGCCAGCAGCATTGCGGGACAGGGTGTCTCCGAGCAGTACTTC. This encodes CASSIAGQGVSEQYF.

The rearrangement uses TRBV19 and TRBJ2-1; D might be TRBD2 (5 bases). Trimming removed 6 bases from V and 0 bases from J, with 15 bases in between. The V gene's germline CDR1 is LNHDA and CDR2 SQIVND (reference sequence). The CDR3 length is 16 residues. The CDR3 here is CASSRLADSSYNEQFF. The CDR3 DNA reads TGTGCCAGTAGCCGTCTAGCAGATAGCTCCTACAATGAGCAGTTCTTC.

The gene calls are TRBV14 and TRBJ2-7, with a tentative D call TRBD1 (5 bases). The CDR3 length is 15 residues. CDR1 and CDR2 from the germline V gene are SGHDN and FVKESK. With 0 bases removed from V and 2 bases from J, the gap between germline ends came to 11 bases. DNA of the CDR3: TGTGCCAGCAGCCAAGATGGAAGGGGAACCTACGAGCAGTACTTC. Amino acids: CASSQDGRGTYEQYF.

The chain combines TRBV7-2 with TRBJ1-2, with 10 bases fitting TRBD1. Germline V gene lookup returns CDR1 SGHTA and CDR2 FQGNSA. The V gene end was trimmed by 2 bases and the J gene end by 3 bases; junction bases not matched to a gene: 3. The CDR3 is 15 residues long. The CDR3 reads CASSLPGQGYYGYTF. CDR3 nucleotide sequence: TGTGCCAGCAGCTTACCGGGACAGGGGTACTATGGCTACACCTTC.